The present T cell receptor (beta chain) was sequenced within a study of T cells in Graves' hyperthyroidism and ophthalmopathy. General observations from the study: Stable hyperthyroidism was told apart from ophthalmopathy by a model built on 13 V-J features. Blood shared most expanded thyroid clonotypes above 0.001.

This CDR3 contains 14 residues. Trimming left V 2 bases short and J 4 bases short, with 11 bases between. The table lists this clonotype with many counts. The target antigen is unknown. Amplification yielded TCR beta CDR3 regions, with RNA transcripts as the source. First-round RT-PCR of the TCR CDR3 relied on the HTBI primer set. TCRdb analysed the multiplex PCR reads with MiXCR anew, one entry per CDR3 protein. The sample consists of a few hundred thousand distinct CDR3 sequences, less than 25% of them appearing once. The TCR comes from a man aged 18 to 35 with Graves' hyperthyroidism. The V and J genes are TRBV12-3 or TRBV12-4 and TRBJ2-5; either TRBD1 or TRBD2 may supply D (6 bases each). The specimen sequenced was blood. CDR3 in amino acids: CASSLWGAGETQYF. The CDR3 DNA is TGTGCCAGCAGTTTATGGGGGGCTGGAGAGACCCAGTACTTC.